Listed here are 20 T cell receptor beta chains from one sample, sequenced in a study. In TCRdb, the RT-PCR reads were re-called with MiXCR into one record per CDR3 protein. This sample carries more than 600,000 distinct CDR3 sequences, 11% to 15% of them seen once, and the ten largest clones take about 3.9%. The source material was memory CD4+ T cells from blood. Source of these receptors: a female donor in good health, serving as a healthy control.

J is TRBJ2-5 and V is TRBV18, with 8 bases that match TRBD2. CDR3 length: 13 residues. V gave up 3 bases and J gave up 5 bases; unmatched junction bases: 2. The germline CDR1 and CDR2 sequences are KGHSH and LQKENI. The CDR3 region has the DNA TGTGCCAGCTCACCGGGACTAGATGAGACCCAGTACTTC. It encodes CASSPGLDETQYF.

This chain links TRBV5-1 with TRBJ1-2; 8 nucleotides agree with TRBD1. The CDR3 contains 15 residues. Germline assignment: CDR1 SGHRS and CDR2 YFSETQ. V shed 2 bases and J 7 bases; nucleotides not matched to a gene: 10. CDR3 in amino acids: CASSFLTGQGGGYTF. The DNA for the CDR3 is TGCGCCAGCAGCTTCCTGACCGGACAGGGCGGTGGCTACACCTTC.

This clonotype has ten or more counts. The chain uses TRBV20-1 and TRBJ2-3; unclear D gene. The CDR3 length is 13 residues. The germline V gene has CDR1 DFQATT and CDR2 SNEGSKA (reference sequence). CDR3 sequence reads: CSAEATSTDTQYF. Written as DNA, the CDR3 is TGCAGCGCAGAGGCTACTAGCACAGATACGCAGTATTTT.

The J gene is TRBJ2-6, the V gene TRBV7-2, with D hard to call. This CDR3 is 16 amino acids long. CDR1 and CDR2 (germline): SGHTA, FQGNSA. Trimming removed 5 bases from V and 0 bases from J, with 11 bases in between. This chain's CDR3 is CASSPTANSGANVLTF. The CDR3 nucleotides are TGTGCCAGCAGCCCTACAGCTAACTCTGGGGCCAACGTCCTGACTTTC.

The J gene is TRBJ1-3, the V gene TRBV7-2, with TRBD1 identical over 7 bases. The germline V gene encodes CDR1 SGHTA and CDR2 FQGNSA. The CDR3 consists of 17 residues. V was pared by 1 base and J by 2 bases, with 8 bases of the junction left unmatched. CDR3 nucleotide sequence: TGTGCCAGCAGCTTAGGGATTGGGACAGTTACTGGAAACACCATATATTTT. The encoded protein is CASSLGIGTVTGNTIYF.

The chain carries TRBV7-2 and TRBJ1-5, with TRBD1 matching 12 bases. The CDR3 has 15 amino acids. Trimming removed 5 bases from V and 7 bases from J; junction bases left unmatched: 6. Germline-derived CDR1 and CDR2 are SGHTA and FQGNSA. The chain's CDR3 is CASSVGTGGGQPQHF. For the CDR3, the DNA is TGTGCCAGCAGCGTGGGGACAGGGGGCGGCCAGCCCCAGCATTTT.

CDR3 in DNA: TGTGCCAGCAGTTATATCACAGCGAACACCGGGGAGCTGTTTTTT. Protein product: CASSYITANTGELFF. V gene TRBV6-5 combines with J gene TRBJ2-2; D not certain. The V end was cut by 3 bases, the J end by 0 bases, with 8 bases between. The germline gives CDR1 MNHEY, CDR2 SVGAGI. CDR3 length equals 15 residues.

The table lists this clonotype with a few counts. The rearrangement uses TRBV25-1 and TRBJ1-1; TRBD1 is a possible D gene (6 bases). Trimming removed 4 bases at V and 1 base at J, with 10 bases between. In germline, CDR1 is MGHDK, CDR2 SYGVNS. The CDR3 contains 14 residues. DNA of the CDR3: TGTGCCAGCAGTGTGACAGGTCAGAACACTGAAGCTTTCTTT. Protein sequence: CASSVTGQNTEAFF.

CDR3 DNA sequence: TGTGCCAGCAGCCAAGATACGGCTAGAAACAATGAGCAGTTCTTC. This encodes CASSQDTARNNEQFF. V is TRBV4-2 and J is TRBJ2-1, with D unclear. The ends were cut back, 0 bases at V and 5 bases at J, with 11 bases in the middle. This CDR3 region has 15 residues. The germline CDR1 and CDR2 sequences are LGHNA and YNFKEQ.

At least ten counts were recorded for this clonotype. CDR3 coding DNA: TGCGCCAGCAGCTCGACAGGGTCTAGGGGCTACACCTTC. This gives the protein CASSSTGSRGYTF. This sequence joins TRBV5-1 and TRBJ1-2, with TRBD1 matching over 7 bases. The CDR3 runs to 13 residues. Germline V CDR1 and CDR2: SGHRS, YFSETQ. Germline trimming cut 3 bases from V and 8 bases from J; bases unmatched to any gene: 7.

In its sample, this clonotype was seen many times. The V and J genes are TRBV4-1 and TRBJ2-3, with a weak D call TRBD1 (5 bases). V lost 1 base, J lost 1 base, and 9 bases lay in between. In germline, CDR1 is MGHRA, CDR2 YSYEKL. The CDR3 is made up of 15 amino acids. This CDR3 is CASSQGGRGTDTQYF. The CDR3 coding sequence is TGCGCCAGCAGCCAAGGGGGCAGAGGCACAGATACGCAGTATTTT.

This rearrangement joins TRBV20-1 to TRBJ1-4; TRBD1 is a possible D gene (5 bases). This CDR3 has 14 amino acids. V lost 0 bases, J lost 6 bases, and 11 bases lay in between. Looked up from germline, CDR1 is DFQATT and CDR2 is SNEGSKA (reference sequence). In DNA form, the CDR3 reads TGCAGTGCTAGAGATGACAGAACAGATGAAAAACTGTTTTTT. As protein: CSARDDRTDEKLFF.

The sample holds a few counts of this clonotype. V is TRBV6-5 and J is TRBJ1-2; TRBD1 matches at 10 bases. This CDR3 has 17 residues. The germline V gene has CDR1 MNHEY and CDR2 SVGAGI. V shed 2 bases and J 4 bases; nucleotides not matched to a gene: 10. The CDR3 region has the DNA TGTGCCAGCAGTTACGGGGGCCCCGGGACAGGGGCCTATGGCTACACCTTC. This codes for CASSYGGPGTGAYGYTF.

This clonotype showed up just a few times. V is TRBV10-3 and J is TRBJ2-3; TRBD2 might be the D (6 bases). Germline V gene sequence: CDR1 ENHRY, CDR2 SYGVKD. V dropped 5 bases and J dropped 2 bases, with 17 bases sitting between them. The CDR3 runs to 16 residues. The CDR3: CAISLRAPGDTDTQYF. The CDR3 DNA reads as TGTGCCATCAGTCTACGGGCCCCGGGGGACACAGATACGCAGTATTTT.

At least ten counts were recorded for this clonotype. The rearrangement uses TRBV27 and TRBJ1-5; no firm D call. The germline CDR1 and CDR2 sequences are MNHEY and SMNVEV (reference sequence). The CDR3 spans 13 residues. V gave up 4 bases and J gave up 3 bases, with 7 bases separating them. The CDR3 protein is CASSSENNQPQHF. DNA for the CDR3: TGTGCCAGCAGTTCAGAGAACAATCAGCCCCAGCATTTT.

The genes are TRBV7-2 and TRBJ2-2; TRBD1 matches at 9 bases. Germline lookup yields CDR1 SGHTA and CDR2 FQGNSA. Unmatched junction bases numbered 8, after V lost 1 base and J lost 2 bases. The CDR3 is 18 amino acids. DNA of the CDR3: TGTGCCAGCAGCTTAGGAGGGACAGGGCTATCCAACACCGGGGAGCTGTTTTTT. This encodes CASSLGGTGLSNTGELFF.

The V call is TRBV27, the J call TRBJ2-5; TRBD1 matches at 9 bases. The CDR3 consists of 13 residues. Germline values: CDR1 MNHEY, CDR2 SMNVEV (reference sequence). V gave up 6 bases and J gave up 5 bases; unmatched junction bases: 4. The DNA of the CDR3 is TGTGCCAGCAGGGGGACAGGGTCGGAGACCCAGTACTTC. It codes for CASRGTGSETQYF.

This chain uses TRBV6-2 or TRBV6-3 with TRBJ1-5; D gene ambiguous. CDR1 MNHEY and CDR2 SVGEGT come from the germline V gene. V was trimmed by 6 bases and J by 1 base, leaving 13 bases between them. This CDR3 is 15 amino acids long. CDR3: CASSPDGQSNQPQHF. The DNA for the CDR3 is TGTGCCAGCAGCCCTGACGGCCAGAGCAATCAGCCCCAGCATTTT.

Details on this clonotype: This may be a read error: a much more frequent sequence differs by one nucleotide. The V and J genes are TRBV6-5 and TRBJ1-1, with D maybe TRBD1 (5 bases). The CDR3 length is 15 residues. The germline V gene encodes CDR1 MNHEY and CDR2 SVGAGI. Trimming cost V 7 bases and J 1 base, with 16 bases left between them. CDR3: CASIWTRGGNTEAFF. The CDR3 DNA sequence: TGTGCCAGCATCTGGACAAGGGGCGGGAACACTGAAGCTTTCTTT.

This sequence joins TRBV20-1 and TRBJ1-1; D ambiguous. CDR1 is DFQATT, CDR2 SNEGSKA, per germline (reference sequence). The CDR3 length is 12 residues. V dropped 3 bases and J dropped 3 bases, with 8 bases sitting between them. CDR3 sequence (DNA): TGCAGTGCTAGGGAGGTTCACACTGAAGCTTTCTTT. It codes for CSAREVHTEAFF.